This T cell receptor beta chain was recorded in a study of blood T cells in healthy people across ages. With 1 base removed from V and 1 base from J, the gap between germline ends came to 18 bases. The V gene's germline CDR1 is KGHSH and CDR2 LQKENI. The CDR3 is 18 residues long. Investigators took roughly 9.5 milliliters of peripheral blood from every donor. Then a second PCR, running about 6 to 12 cycles, was carried out with a sample-barcoded 5' primer and a J-beta primer mix. TCRdb re-called the 5' RACE reads through MiXCR, storing one row per CDR3 protein. The table has roughly 1 million distinct CDR3 sequences, roughly a quarter seen once. This clonotype appeared a few times. A further study also used this sample, focusing on T cells of mothers and their children. From that second work: Every microgram of extracted RNA entered cDNA synthesis, roughly 1.4 ug per 15 ul. Sequencing got over 8 million TCR beta CDR3 reads from each mother and some 3 million from each child. Related mother-child pairs shared slightly more overlap than unrelated pairs, but the difference was non-significant.

The chain couples TRBV18 to TRBJ2-3; unclear D gene. The material sequenced was blood. The TCR sequence derives from a girl aged 2-15 years in good health. CDR3 protein: CASSPLRVAVLGTDTQYF. CDR3 DNA sequence: TGTGCCAGCTCACCACTGAGAGTAGCTGTACTCGGCACAGATACGCAGTATTTT.